This T cell receptor beta chain was captured in a study of immune heterogeneity within non-small cell lung tumors. Study at large: The composition of the tumors was 4 squamous cell carcinomas, some ten non-squamous carcinomas and 1 not otherwise specified.

General study results and limits: Multiple tumor sites within a patient showed recurrence of identical dominant CDR3 beta clonotypes; site-unique high-frequency clones were present as well. Local tumor mutational burden showed a correlation with local T-cell clonality that was moderate but significant (R roughly 0.33). Largely, high-frequency T-cell receptor beta clonotypes differed from one individual patient to another.

This clonotype showed up many times. Its specificity is not known. The germline V gene has CDR1 SGHRS and CDR2 YFSETQ. The length of the CDR3 is 18 residues. The junction had 4 bases not matched to a gene; V was cut back by 0 bases and J by 0 bases. A multiplex PCR containing 32 V primers and 13 J primers was used to amplify TCR beta CDR3. TCRdb used MiXCR to reprocess the multiplex PCR reads, holding one entry per CDR3 protein. The data hold 10,000 or so distinct CDR3 sequences, with about 26% observed a single time. Genomic DNA from bulk tumor acted as the template, and about 600 ng was loaded per sample. While surgery was under way, several biopsies spaced far apart were taken per primary tumor. These patients got curative surgery after being newly diagnosed with untreated non-small cell lung cancer.

The rearrangement joins TRBV5-1 to TRBJ2-7, with 15 bases that match TRBD2. The clonotype comes from a woman aged 50 to 65 with non-small cell lung cancer. Sample: lung tumor tissue. The CDR3 reads CASSLAGTSGGSSYEQYF. The CDR3 nucleotides read TGCGCCAGCAGCTTGGCAGGGACTAGCGGGGGGAGCTCCTACGAGCAGTACTTC.